These 24 T cell receptor beta chains came from one sample sequenced in a study of cytomegalovirus exposure and HLA in healthy donors. Researchers ran the PCR with 60 Vbeta and 13 Jbeta primers. Assay: immunoSEQ multiplex PCR; the TCRdb copy retains only in-frame clones and omits some. The sample contains some 95,000 clones, about 67% of which appear only once. The sample taken for sequencing was PBMCs. The receptors were gathered from a woman younger than 35 in good health and CMV-seropositive.

Here the CDR3 DNA reads TGTGCCAGCAGAGGCGGCAACACCGGGGAGCTGTTTTTT. Protein product: CASRGGNTGELFF. The V gene is TRBV28, the J gene TRBJ2-2; D call uncertain. Trimming took 6 bases from V and 2 from J, leaving 7 bases between them. Germline V gives CDR1 MDHEN, CDR2 SYDVKM. This CDR3 has 13 amino acids.

A few counts support this clone. The rearrangement joins TRBV6-1 to TRBJ2-3; TRBD1 matches 7 bases. This CDR3 contains 15 residues. V was pared by 5 bases and J by 9 bases, with 14 bases of the junction left unmatched. Germline V gene sequence: CDR1 MNHNS, CDR2 SASEGT. The CDR3 DNA reads as TGTGCCAGCAGTCTCCGGGACAGCACTCCGGTAACGCAGTATTTT. Translation gives CASSLRDSTPVTQYF.

The V and J genes are TRBV6-5 and TRBJ2-2, with D maybe TRBD1 (6 bases). Trimming removed 7 bases from V and 6 bases from J, with 9 bases in between. CDR3 length equals 12 residues. Germline V gene lookup returns CDR1 MNHEY and CDR2 SVGAGI. In DNA form, the CDR3 reads TGTGCCAGCAAGGGGGTCCCCGGGGAGCTGTTTTTT. This translates into CASKGVPGELFF.

This clone was picked up a small number of times. This chain's CDR3 is CASTPGSPEQYF. CDR3 DNA: TGTGCCAGCACCCCAGGGTCTCCCGAGCAGTACTTC. The J gene is TRBJ2-7, the V gene TRBV11-2; possibly TRBD1 for D (5 bases). Germline assignment: CDR1 SGHAT and CDR2 FQNNGV. V was shortened by 7 bases and J by 6 bases, with 13 bases between the two germline ends. This CDR3 has 12 amino acids.

This clone was counted between two and nine times. The rearrangement joins TRBV6-5 to TRBJ1-1, with D perhaps matching TRBD1 (5 bases). V dropped 6 bases and J dropped 0 bases, with 11 bases sitting between them. CDR3 size: 14 residues. The V gene's germline CDR1 is MNHEY and CDR2 SVGAGI. CDR3 region: CASSLQVVNTEAFF. The CDR3 DNA follows: TGTGCCAGCAGCTTACAGGTCGTGAACACTGAAGCTTTCTTT.

The chain carries TRBV4-3 and TRBJ1-3; 7 nucleotides agree with TRBD1. CDR3 length: 18 residues. Per germline, CDR1 LGHNA and CDR2 YSLEER. Unmatched junction bases numbered 8, after V lost 0 bases and J lost 0 bases. CDR3 region: CASSQEFWDSLSGNTIYF. CDR3 DNA sequence: TGCGCCAGCAGCCAAGAATTCTGGGACAGTCTCTCTGGAAACACCATATATTTT.

This chain joins TRBV2 and TRBJ1-1; 8 nucleotides line up with TRBD1. Per germline, CDR1 SNHLY and CDR2 FYNNEI. V lost 6 bases to trimming and J lost 6 bases; unmatched junction nucleotides: 6. The CDR3 sequence is 13 residues long. Here the CDR3 reads CASRVDRGPEAFF. CDR3 DNA sequence: TGTGCCAGCAGGGTTGACAGGGGCCCTGAAGCTTTCTTT. Variable domain in full (rest from reference TRBV2 and TRBJ1-1): EPEVTQTPSHQVTQMGQEVILRCVPISNHLYFYWYRQILGQKVEFLVSFYNNEISEKSEIFDDQFSVERPDGSNFTLKIRSTKLEDSAMYFCASRVDRGPEAFFGQGTRLTVV.

The gene calls are TRBV11-2 and TRBJ2-3; a possible D gene is TRBD2 (5 bases). Germline V gene sequence: CDR1 SGHAT, CDR2 FQNNGV. CDR3 length: 17 amino acids. Trimming removed 1 base at V and 4 bases at J, with 18 bases between. CDR3 bases: TGTGCCAGCAGCTTAGTCCTCTCCTGGGAGAGGCCAGATACGCAGTATTTT. This encodes CASSLVLSWERPDTQYF.

J is TRBJ1-1 and V is TRBV5-5; 7 nucleotides match TRBD1. Germline CDR1 SGHKS, CDR2 YYEKEE (reference sequence). Germline trimming cut 4 bases from V and 4 bases from J; bases unmatched to any gene: 7. The CDR3 loop spans 14 amino acids. The CDR3 sequence: CASSQTGMGTEAFF. CDR3 bases: TGTGCCAGCAGCCAGACAGGGATGGGCACTGAAGCTTTCTTT. Supplemented by reference TRBV5-5 and TRBJ1-1, the full variable domain reads DAGVTQSPTHLIKTRGQQVTLRCSPISGHKSVSWYQQVLGQGPQFIFQYYEKEERGRGNFPDRFSARQFPNYSSELNVNALLLGDSALYLCASSQTGMGTEAFFGQGTRLTVV.

The chain is built from TRBV21-1 and TRBJ1-6. TRBV21-1 is recorded as a pseudogene. The CDR3 consists of 11 residues. The CDR3 spells CASSPYSPLHF. The CDR3 nucleotides are TGTGCCAGCAGCCCCTATTCACCCCTCCACTTT.

The chain's CDR3 is CASRKGREQYF. The DNA for the CDR3 is TGTGCCAGCAGGAAAGGACGGGAGCAGTACTTC. The chain employs TRBV6-5 and TRBJ2-5; D perhaps matches TRBD2 (6 bases). The V end was cut by 6 bases, the J end by 11 bases, with 13 bases between. The CDR3 is 11 residues long. Per the germline V gene, CDR1 is MNHEY and CDR2 is SVGAGI.

This clone was recorded a few times. The chain couples TRBV29-1 to TRBJ1-1; 9 nucleotides match TRBD1. The junction had 5 bases not matched to a gene; V was cut back by 4 bases and J by 2 bases. Germline lookup yields CDR1 SQVTM and CDR2 ANQGSEA. The CDR3 runs to 14 residues. Written as DNA, the CDR3 is TGCAGCGTTGCCAAGGGACAGGGAAACACTGAAGCTTTCTTT. Its protein product is CSVAKGQGNTEAFF.

The chain is built from TRBV7-2 and TRBJ2-7; 8 bases are shared with TRBD2. CDR1 and CDR2 from the germline V gene are SGHTA and FQGNSA. The CDR3 totals 16 residues. V shed 3 bases and J 0 bases; nucleotides not matched to a gene: 7. The CDR3 spells CASSLIGGAFSYEQYF. The CDR3 DNA follows: TGTGCCAGCAGCTTGATCGGGGGGGCGTTCTCCTACGAGCAGTACTTC. The whole variable domain, filled in from reference TRBV7-2 and TRBJ2-7, reads GAGVSQSPSNKVTEKGKDVELRCDPISGHTALYWYRQSLGQGLEFLIYFQGNSAPDKSGLPSDRFSAERTGGSVSTLTIQRTQQEDSAVYLCASSLIGGAFSYEQYFGPGTRLTVT.

The rearrangement uses TRBV5-1 and TRBJ2-1; 10 bases agree with TRBD2. CDR3 length: 15 amino acids. The germline CDR1 and CDR2 sequences are SGHRS and YFSETQ. With 4 bases clipped from V and 10 bases from J, the junction kept 11 bases outside the gene matches. This chain's CDR3 is CASSPGAGGPGEQFF. The CDR3 nucleotides are TGCGCCAGCAGCCCTGGAGCGGGAGGGCCTGGGGAGCAGTTCTTC.

J is TRBJ1-1 and V is TRBV18; TRBD1 agrees at 8 bases. Germline V gene data show CDR1 as KGHSH and CDR2 as LQKENI. CDR3 size: 14 residues. The ends lost 3 bases at V and 5 bases at J; junction bases unmatched: 5. The CDR3 spells CASSPAGGGTEAFF. The CDR3 DNA is TGTGCCAGCTCACCGGCAGGGGGCGGTACTGAAGCTTTCTTT.

V and J are TRBV6-5 and TRBJ2-5; the D gene is possibly TRBD1 (6 bases). The length of the CDR3 is 13 residues. Germline lookup yields CDR1 MNHEY and CDR2 SVGAGI. Deletions cut 5 bases from V and 7 bases from J, with 14 bases between. The CDR3 here is CASSRQDHGTQYF. In DNA form, the CDR3 reads TGTGCCAGCAGTCGACAGGACCATGGGACCCAGTACTTC.

The chain couples TRBV15 to TRBJ2-1; 9 nucleotides line up with TRBD1. Germline CDR1 is LNHNV and CDR2 is YYDKDF (reference sequence). J gave up 9 bases and V 7 bases, and 7 bases lay outside the gene matches. The CDR3 is 13 amino acids. In DNA form, the CDR3 reads TGTGCCACCACCCGCACAGGGGGCGGTGAGCAGTTCTTC. Residues: CATTRTGGGEQFF.

The rearrangement uses TRBV4-2 and TRBJ2-7, with D perhaps matching TRBD2 (6 bases). Looked up from germline, CDR1 is LGHNA and CDR2 is YNFKEQ. The CDR3 is 15 amino acids. The V end was cut by 1 base, the J end by 3 bases, with 13 bases between. CDR3 coding DNA: TGTGCCAGCAGCCAAGCGCGGGACGCCAGCTACGAGCAGTACTTC. It translates to CASSQARDASYEQYF.

This chain links TRBV5-5 with TRBJ1-1; D uncertain. The germline V and J ends were trimmed by 0 bases and 6 bases, with 12 bases remaining between them. Germline V gene sequence: CDR1 SGHKS, CDR2 YYEKEE (reference sequence). The CDR3 consists of 14 residues. In nucleotides, the CDR3 is TGTGCCAGCAGCTTGGGTGGGCGAAAGGCTGAAGCTTTCTTT. As protein: CASSLGGRKAEAFF.

As for this clone: A read error may produce the germline difference seen at one junction end. The rearrangement joins TRBV10-3 to TRBJ2-2, with D perhaps matching TRBD2 (6 bases). CDR1 ENHRY and CDR2 SYGVKD come from the germline V gene. This CDR3 has 17 residues. CDR3 loop: CAINEGLRTLNTGELFF. The CDR3 DNA reads as TGTGCCATCAATGAGGGACTCCGCACACTGAACACCGGGGAGCTGTTTTTT.

The CDR3 sequence: CASSFSSGRKYEQYF. Here the CDR3 DNA reads TGTGCCAGCAGTTTCAGTAGCGGGAGAAAATACGAGCAGTACTTC. This sequence joins TRBV28 and TRBJ2-7; 9 positions agree with TRBD2. The length of the CDR3 is 15 residues. Germline V gives CDR1 MDHEN, CDR2 SYDVKM. Trimming at V came to 3 bases and at J to 4 bases, leaving 7 bases not matched to a gene.

The rearrangement uses TRBV19 and TRBJ2-1, with 8 bases aligning to TRBD1. V was clipped by 7 bases and J by 8 bases; unmatched bases: 16. The CDR3 length is 16 residues. Germline CDR1 is LNHDA and CDR2 is SQIVND (reference sequence). The CDR3 spells CASTPLGQGDRDEQFF. The CDR3, as DNA: TGTGCCAGTACACCCCTAGGACAGGGTGATAGGGATGAGCAGTTCTTC.

CDR3 region: CASSYRQGPEAFF. The DNA for the CDR3 is TGTGCCAGCAGCTATCGACAGGGGCCCGAAGCTTTCTTT. The chain is built from TRBV7-3 and TRBJ1-1, with 8 bases matching TRBD1. The junction had 6 bases not matched to a gene; V was cut back by 4 bases and J by 8 bases. Germline V CDR1 and CDR2: SGHTA, FQGTGA. The CDR3 is made up of 13 amino acids.

DNA of the CDR3: TGTGCCAGCAGTTACTCAGACAGGGTCAATCAGCCCCAGCATTTT. It codes for CASSYSDRVNQPQHF. The V gene is TRBV6-6, the J gene TRBJ1-5; 7 bases line up with TRBD1. This CDR3 has 15 residues. Trimming cost V 0 bases and J 3 bases; bases outside gene matches: 2. Germline CDR1 MNHNY, CDR2 SVGAGI (reference sequence).